This record looks at one T cell receptor beta chain sequence and its context. The data belong to a study of shared clonotypes between healthy human individuals. Naive CD8 cells lacked CD45RO, underwent positive selection for CCR7 and left out terminally differentiated effector memory CD45RA+ cells. Clones were read by immunoSEQ multiplex PCR, and TCRdb kept only the in-frame ones, dropping some. The sample gives hundreds of thousands of clones, 85% to 95% of which show up once; around 24% is in the top ten. Trimming cost V 0 bases and J 4 bases; bases outside gene matches: 19. The germline V gene has CDR1 SGHAT and CDR2 FQNNGV. This CDR3 has 20 amino acids.

Sequencing was carried out using naive CD8+ T cells sorted from blood. The clonotype comes from a young man in good health. V gene TRBV11-2 combines with J gene TRBJ2-7, with TRBD2 matching over 9 bases. CDR3 sequence: CASSLDHLGAGGPYQYEQYF. In DNA form, the CDR3 reads TGTGCCAGCAGCTTAGACCACCTCGGGGCGGGAGGGCCTTATCAGTACGAGCAGTACTTC.